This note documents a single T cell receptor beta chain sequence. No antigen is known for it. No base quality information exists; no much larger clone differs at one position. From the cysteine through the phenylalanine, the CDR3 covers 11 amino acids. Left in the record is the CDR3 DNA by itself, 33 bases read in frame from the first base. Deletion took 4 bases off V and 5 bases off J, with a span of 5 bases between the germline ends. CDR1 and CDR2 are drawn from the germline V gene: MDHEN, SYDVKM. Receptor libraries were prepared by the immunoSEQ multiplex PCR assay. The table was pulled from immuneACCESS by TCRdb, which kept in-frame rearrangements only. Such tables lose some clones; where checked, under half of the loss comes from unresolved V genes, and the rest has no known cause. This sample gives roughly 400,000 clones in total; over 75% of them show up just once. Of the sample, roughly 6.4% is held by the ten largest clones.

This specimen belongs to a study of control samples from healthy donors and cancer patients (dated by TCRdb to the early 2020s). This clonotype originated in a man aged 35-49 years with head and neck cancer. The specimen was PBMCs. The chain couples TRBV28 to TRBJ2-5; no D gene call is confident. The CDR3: CASSSGETQYF. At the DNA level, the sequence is TGTGCCAGCAGTTCCGGGGAGACCCAGTACTTC.